These 31 T cell receptor beta chains originate from one sample sequenced in a study of blood T cell repertoires in COVID-19. Data came from immunoSEQ multiplex PCR; TCRdb stores just in-frame clones and leaves some out. Altogether around 100,000 clones are present, around 84% being singletons, with the ten largest covering approximately 1.5%. Sequencing used peripheral blood. These receptors all stem from a middle-aged man with acute or convalescent COVID-19.

This sequence joins TRBV15 and TRBJ2-7; 9 bases line up with TRBD1. The CDR3 contains 16 residues. Germline lookup yields CDR1 LNHNV and CDR2 YYDKDF (reference sequence). Trimming took 0 bases from V and 6 from J; bases not matched to a gene: 9. CDR3 loop: CATSRDWAQGAGEQYF. CDR3 coding DNA: TGTGCCACCAGCAGAGATTGGGCACAGGGGGCCGGCGAGCAGTACTTC.

V and J are TRBV28 and TRBJ1-2; 8 positions match TRBD1. Germline V lookup: CDR1 MDHEN, CDR2 SYDVKM. V shed 6 bases, J shed 8 bases, and the junction held 8 bases outside the gene matches. The CDR3 is made up of 13 amino acids. CDR3 bases: TGTGCCAGCAGGCTGGGACAGGTCGTCGGCTACACCTTC. Amino acids: CASRLGQVVGYTF.

CDR3 bases: TGTGCCAGCAGAGTTGGACTAGCGGGAGATGGGACAGATACGCAGTATTTT. Its protein is CASRVGLAGDGTDTQYF. J is TRBJ2-3 and V is TRBV2; 13 bases fit TRBD2. CDR1 and CDR2 from the germline V gene are SNHLY and FYNNEI. V lost 6 bases and J lost 3; bases outside the gene matches: 9. This CDR3 spans 17 amino acids.

CDR3 sequence (DNA): TGTGCCAGCAGCACGGGGAATACCTACGAGCAGTACTTC. Its translation: CASSTGNTYEQYF. This chain joins TRBV6-5 and TRBJ2-7; maybe TRBD2 (5 bases). Germline V gene sequence: CDR1 MNHEY, CDR2 SVGAGI. The CDR3 covers 13 residues. Between the trimmed V and J ends, which lost 6 bases and 2 bases, there was a span of 11 bases.

This rearrangement joins TRBV5-1 to TRBJ2-3; D is unresolved. The CDR3 runs 14 residues. Germline assignment: CDR1 SGHRS and CDR2 YFSETQ. The V end was cut by 0 bases, the J end by 3 bases, with 8 bases between. CDR3: CASSLGQYTDTQYF. CDR3 nucleotide sequence: TGCGCCAGCAGCTTGGGCCAGTATACAGATACGCAGTATTTT.

The chain uses TRBV12-3 or TRBV12-4 and TRBJ1-2; TRBD1 agrees at 8 bases. Trimming removed 6 bases from V and 4 bases from J; junction bases left unmatched: 4. CDR3 length equals 13 residues. The CDR3, as DNA: TGTGCCAGCAGCCTACAGGGGGTCTATGGCTACACCTTC. This translates into CASSLQGVYGYTF.

The chain recombines TRBV28 with TRBJ1-2; D is unclear. Germline lookup yields CDR1 MDHEN and CDR2 SYDVKM. This CDR3 spans 11 amino acids. Between the trimmed V and J ends, which lost 3 bases and 10 bases, there was a span of 9 bases. As DNA, the CDR3 is TGTGCCAGCAGTTTTTCGGTAGACTACACCTTC. Translation: CASSFSVDYTF.

The J gene is TRBJ2-6, the V gene TRBV18; 7 bases match TRBD1. There are 17 residues in the CDR3. With 2 bases clipped from V and 0 bases from J, the junction kept 4 bases outside the gene matches. Germline CDR1 is KGHSH and CDR2 is LQKENI. CDR3 bases: TGTGCCAGCTCACCAAACAGGGGTAGCTCTGGGGCCAACGTCCTGACTTTC. As protein: CASSPNRGSSGANVLTF. Full variable domain (outside the CDR3, taken from reference TRBV18 and TRBJ2-6): NAGVMQNPRHLVRRRGQEARLRCSPMKGHSHVYWYRQLPEEGLKFMVYLQKENIIDESGMPKERFSAEFPKEGPSILRIQQVVRGDSAAYFCASSPNRGSSGANVLTFGAGSRLTVL.

In regard to this clone: This sample includes further DNA sequences coding for the same CDR3. The V and J genes are TRBV18 and TRBJ1-6; 9 nucleotides match TRBD1. The V segment lost 4 bases and the J segment 7 bases; nucleotides outside the gene matches: 2. Germline CDR1 is KGHSH and CDR2 is LQKENI. The CDR3 has 14 residues. The CDR3 sequence is CASSLDRGNSPLHF. CDR3 DNA: TGTGCCAGCTCACTGGACAGGGGAAATTCACCCCTCCACTTT. The complete variable domain, with remaining parts taken from reference TRBV18 and TRBJ1-6, reads NAGVMQNPRHLVRRRGQEARLRCSPMKGHSHVYWYRQLPEEGLKFMVYLQKENIIDESGMPKERFSAEFPKEGPSILRIQQVVRGDSAAYFCASSLDRGNSPLHFGNGTRLTVT.

This rearrangement joins TRBV21-1 to TRBJ2-2; the table names TRBD1, a call not compared with the DNA. TRBV21-1 is designated a pseudogene. This CDR3 contains 16 residues. CDR3 nucleotides: TGTGCCAGCAACCCCCCAGACAGGGCGAGCACCGGGGAGCTGTTTTTT. This translates into CASNPPDRASTGELFF.

This clone was picked up a small number of times. The chain uses TRBV7-2 and TRBJ1-2; 10 bases fit TRBD1. V dropped 4 bases and J dropped 7; count of bases not matched to a gene: 6. CDR1 and CDR2 from the germline V gene are SGHTA and FQGNSA. The length of the CDR3 is 14 residues. CDR3 region: CASSSYRTGGGYTF. CDR3 DNA sequence: TGTGCCAGCAGCTCATACAGGACAGGGGGTGGCTACACCTTC.

The chain carries TRBV2 and TRBJ2-7; perhaps TRBD2 as D (5 bases). The CDR3 has 14 residues. Germline V gene lookup returns CDR1 SNHLY and CDR2 FYNNEI. The ends were cut back, 4 bases at V and 1 base at J, with 11 bases in the middle. The CDR3 here is CASSVERISYEQYF. As DNA, the CDR3 is TGTGCCAGCAGTGTTGAGCGGATTTCCTACGAGCAGTACTTC.

This chain joins TRBV28 and TRBJ2-7; 11 bases align to TRBD2. Germline assignment: CDR1 MDHEN and CDR2 SYDVKM. There are 13 residues in the CDR3. Trimming removed 8 bases from V and 6 bases from J; junction bases left unmatched: 6. As DNA, the CDR3 is TGTGCCAGCCGAACTAGCGGGAGAAGCGAGCAGTACTTC. It encodes CASRTSGRSEQYF.

V gene TRBV19 combines with J gene TRBJ2-5; 8 bases align to TRBD2. Losses at the gene ends were 4 bases for V and 7 bases for J; bases not matched to a gene: 17. The CDR3 has 17 residues. Germline lookup yields CDR1 LNHDA and CDR2 SQIVND (reference sequence). The CDR3 loop reads CASSNTPGGPGIGTQYF. CDR3 bases: TGTGCCAGTAGTAACACCCCGGGAGGGCCGGGTATAGGGACCCAGTACTTC.

The rearrangement links TRBV7-2 to TRBJ1-5; tentative D call: TRBD1 (5 bases). V was shortened by 3 bases and J by 8 bases, with 17 bases between the two germline ends. The CDR3 is made up of 15 amino acids. CDR1 SGHTA and CDR2 FQGNSA come from the germline V gene. As DNA, the CDR3 is TGTGCCAGCAGCTTTGCCGGGGGACGTAGAGAGCCCCAGCATTTT. Translation: CASSFAGGRREPQHF.

The chain combines TRBV2 with TRBJ2-1; tentatively, D is TRBD1 (6 bases). Trimming left V 7 bases short and J 5 bases short, with 15 bases between. In germline, CDR1 is SNHLY, CDR2 FYNNEI. The length of the CDR3 is 14 residues. The CDR3 loop is CASISRGENNEQFF. The CDR3 DNA follows: TGTGCCAGCATTTCCAGGGGAGAAAACAATGAGCAGTTCTTC. Full variable domain (rest looked up from reference TRBV2 and TRBJ2-1): EPEVTQTPSHQVTQMGQEVILRCVPISNHLYFYWYRQILGQKVEFLVSFYNNEISEKSEIFDDQFSVERPDGSNFTLKIRSTKLEDSAMYFCASISRGENNEQFFGPGTRLTVL.

This chain uses TRBV6-5 with TRBJ2-3; D is ambiguous. This CDR3 has 14 amino acids. The V end lost 10 bases, the J end lost 1 base, and 15 bases lay between the germline ends. Per the germline V gene, CDR1 is MNHEY and CDR2 is SVGAGI. The CDR3 DNA reads as TGTGCCATCTCTCTGAGAGGTCGCACAGATACGCAGTATTTT. It is translated as CAISLRGRTDTQYF.

The rearrangement joins TRBV15 to TRBJ1-5; D gene uncertain. Trimming took off 0 bases at V and 7 bases at J, with 7 bases between the two ends. In germline, CDR1 is LNHNV, CDR2 YYDKDF (reference sequence). The CDR3 runs 13 residues. DNA for the CDR3: TGTGCCACCAGCAGAGAACCCTACCAGCCCCAGCATTTT. Its protein product is CATSREPYQPQHF.

V gene TRBV27 combines with J gene TRBJ1-4; 7 nucleotides match TRBD1. After removal of 3 bases from V and 8 bases from J, the junction contained 3 bases not matched to a gene. The CDR3 spans 13 residues. CDR1 and CDR2 from the germline V gene are MNHEY and SMNVEV (reference sequence). The CDR3 spells CASSLYRGEKLFF. The DNA of the CDR3 is TGTGCCAGCAGTTTGTACAGGGGAGAAAAACTGTTTTTT.

V and J are TRBV3-1 (or the pseudogene TRBV3-2) and TRBJ2-1, with D possibly matching TRBD1 (6 bases). The CDR3 runs to 14 residues. Trimming removed 4 bases at V and 7 bases at J, with 14 bases between. The germline CDR1 and CDR2 sequences are LGHDT and YNNKEL (reference sequence). DNA of the CDR3: TGTGCCAGCAGCCGCCGACAGGCCCGGAATGAGCAGTTCTTC. It specifies CASSRRQARNEQFF.

The CDR3 region is CASSLNTNTEAFF. The CDR3 nucleotides are TGTGCCAGCAGCTTAAACACGAACACTGAAGCTTTCTTT. The chain links TRBV7-2 to TRBJ1-1; D remains unclear. Germline lookup yields CDR1 SGHTA and CDR2 FQGNSA. The CDR3 covers 13 residues. V was cut by 2 bases and J by 1 base, with 5 bases left in between.

V and J are TRBV4-3 and TRBJ2-5; TRBD2 aligns across 10 bases. CDR3 length: 17 amino acids. Trimming cost V 8 bases and J 2 bases; bases outside gene matches: 14. Germline V gene sequence: CDR1 LGHNA, CDR2 YSLEER. CDR3: CASSAGGASGGQETQYF. The CDR3 DNA sequence: TGCGCCAGCTCCGCAGGGGGGGCTAGCGGGGGACAAGAGACCCAGTACTTC.

The rearrangement uses TRBV5-1 and TRBJ1-2, with TRBD1 as a possible D gene (6 bases). In germline, CDR1 is SGHRS, CDR2 YFSETQ. The germline V and J ends were trimmed by 0 bases and 6 bases, with 12 bases remaining between them. The CDR3 covers 14 residues. The CDR3 sequence: CASSLEQGLHGYTF. CDR3 in DNA: TGCGCCAGCAGCTTGGAACAGGGATTACATGGCTACACCTTC. Filled out from reference TRBV5-1 and TRBJ1-2, the complete variable domain reads KAGVTQTPRYLIKTRGQQVTLSCSPISGHRSVSWYQQTPGQGLQFLFEYFSETQRNKGNFPGRFSGRQFSNSRSEMNVSTLELGDSALYLCASSLEQGLHGYTFGSGTRLTVV.

This clone was recorded a few times. The J gene is TRBJ1-4, the V gene TRBV30; D is undetermined. The V end lost 5 bases, the J end lost 6 bases, and 13 bases lay between the germline ends. The germline gives CDR1 GTSNPN, CDR2 SVGIG (reference sequence). The CDR3 has 13 amino acids. In DNA, the CDR3 is TGTGCCTGGGGAAGCGCCATTGATGAAAAACTGTTTTTT. Its protein product is CAWGSAIDEKLFF.

The chain is built from TRBV28 and TRBJ1-2, with D possibly TRBD1 on 5 matching bases. The germline V and J ends were trimmed by 10 bases and 4 bases, with 10 bases remaining between them. This CDR3 comprises 11 residues. Germline CDR1 reads MDHEN; CDR2 reads SYDVKM. The CDR3 loop is CATTTGYGYTF. As DNA, the CDR3 is TGTGCCACCACCACAGGCTATGGCTACACCTTC.

The chain recombines TRBV30 with TRBJ2-3; D is unclear. V lost 4 bases and J 2 bases, leaving 10 bases between the germline ends. This CDR3 has 13 amino acids. Germline CDR1 and CDR2: GTSNPN and SVGIG (reference sequence). DNA for the CDR3: TGTGCCTGGAACCCAGGAAACACAGATACGCAGTATTTT. Protein: CAWNPGNTDTQYF. Complete variable domain (other parts from reference TRBV30 and TRBJ2-3): SQTIHQWPATLVQPVGSPLSLECTVEGTSNPNLYWYRQAAGRGLQLLFYSVGIGQISSEVPQNLSASRPQDRQFILSSKKLLLSDSGFYLCAWNPGNTDTQYFGPGTRLTVL.

The rearrangement links TRBV2 to TRBJ2-2, with D unclear. Germline CDR1 reads SNHLY; CDR2 reads FYNNEI. CDR3 length equals 13 residues. The germline V and J ends were trimmed by 4 bases and 4 bases, with 7 bases remaining between them. CDR3 in DNA: TGTGCCAGCAGTGTGGAGTCCACCGGGGAGCTGTTTTTT. Its translation: CASSVESTGELFF. Variable domain in full (rest from reference TRBV2 and TRBJ2-2): EPEVTQTPSHQVTQMGQEVILRCVPISNHLYFYWYRQILGQKVEFLVSFYNNEISEKSEIFDDQFSVERPDGSNFTLKIRSTKLEDSAMYFCASSVESTGELFFGEGSRLTVL.

The genes are TRBV6-2 or TRBV6-3 and TRBJ2-2; D possibly corresponds to TRBD1 (6 bases). CDR3 length: 15 amino acids. Trimming pared 7 bases from V and 5 bases from J, leaving 17 bases between. Germline CDR1 and CDR2: MNHEY and SVGEGT. CDR3 sequence reads: CASNPLLTGTGELFF. The CDR3 DNA reads as TGTGCCAGCAACCCCCTCTTGACAGGAACCGGGGAGCTGTTTTTT.

V is TRBV10-3 and J is TRBJ2-7, with TRBD1 identical over 9 bases. Germline CDR1 and CDR2: ENHRY and SYGVKD. The CDR3 sequence is 16 residues long. The J segment lost 3 bases and the V segment lost 2 bases, leaving 8 bases of the junction unmatched. Written as DNA, the CDR3 is TGTGCCATCAGTGAGACGGGACAGGGATTCATCTACGAGCAGTACTTC. Protein product: CAISETGQGFIYEQYF.

V usage is TRBV5-1 and J usage is TRBJ2-5; 10 nucleotides align to TRBD2. Germline-derived CDR1 and CDR2 are SGHRS and YFSETQ. CDR3 length: 16 amino acids. J gave up 5 bases and V 4 bases, and 11 bases lay outside the gene matches. The CDR3 here is CASSPLLAGVLETQYF. The CDR3 DNA follows: TGCGCCAGCAGCCCCCTGCTAGCGGGAGTGCTGGAGACCCAGTACTTC.

The chain is built from TRBV6-1 and TRBJ1-6; 10 bases line up with TRBD1. The junction had 3 bases not matched to a gene; V was cut back by 3 bases and J by 7 bases. Germline assignment: CDR1 MNHNS and CDR2 SASEGT. The CDR3 has 15 amino acids. CDR3 DNA: TGTGCCAGCAGTGACGACAGGGGGCACAATTCACCCCTCCACTTT. The encoded protein is CASSDDRGHNSPLHF.